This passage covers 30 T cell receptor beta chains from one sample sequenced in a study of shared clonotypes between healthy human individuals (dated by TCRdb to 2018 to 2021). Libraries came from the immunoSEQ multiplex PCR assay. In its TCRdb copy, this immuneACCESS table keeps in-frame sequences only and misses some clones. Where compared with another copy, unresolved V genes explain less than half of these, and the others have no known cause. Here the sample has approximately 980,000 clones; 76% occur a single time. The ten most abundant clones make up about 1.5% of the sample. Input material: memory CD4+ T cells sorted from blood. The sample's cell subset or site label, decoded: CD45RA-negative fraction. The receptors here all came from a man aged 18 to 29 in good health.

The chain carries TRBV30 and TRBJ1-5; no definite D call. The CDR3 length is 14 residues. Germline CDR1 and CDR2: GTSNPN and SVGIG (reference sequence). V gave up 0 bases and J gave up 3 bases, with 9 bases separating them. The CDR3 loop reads CAWSVGQYNQPQHF. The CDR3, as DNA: TGTGCCTGGAGTGTGGGTCAGTACAATCAGCCCCAGCATTTT. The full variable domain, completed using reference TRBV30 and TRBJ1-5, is SQTIHQWPATLVQPVGSPLSLECTVEGTSNPNLYWYRQAAGRGLQLLFYSVGIGQISSEVPQNLSASRPQDRQFILSSKKLLLSDSGFYLCAWSVGQYNQPQHFGDGTRLSIL.

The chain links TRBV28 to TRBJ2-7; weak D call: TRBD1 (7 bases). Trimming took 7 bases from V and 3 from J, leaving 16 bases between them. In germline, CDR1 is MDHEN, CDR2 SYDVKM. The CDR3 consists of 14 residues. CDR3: CASTQGGSGYEQYF. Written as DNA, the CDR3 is TGTGCCAGCACCCAGGGGGGTAGCGGCTACGAGCAGTACTTC. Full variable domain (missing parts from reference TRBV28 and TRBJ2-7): DVKVTQSSRYLVKRTGEKVFLECVQDMDHENMFWYRQDPGLGLRLIYFSYDVKMKEKGDIPEGYSVSREKKERFSLILESASTNQTSMYLCASTQGGSGYEQYFGPGTRLTVT.

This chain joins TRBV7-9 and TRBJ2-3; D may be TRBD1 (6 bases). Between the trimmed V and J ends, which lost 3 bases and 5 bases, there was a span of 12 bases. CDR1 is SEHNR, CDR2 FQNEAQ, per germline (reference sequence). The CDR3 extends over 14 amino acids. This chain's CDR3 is CASSLGARGDTQYF. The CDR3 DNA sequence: TGTGCCAGCAGCTTGGGGGCTAGGGGAGATACGCAGTATTTT.

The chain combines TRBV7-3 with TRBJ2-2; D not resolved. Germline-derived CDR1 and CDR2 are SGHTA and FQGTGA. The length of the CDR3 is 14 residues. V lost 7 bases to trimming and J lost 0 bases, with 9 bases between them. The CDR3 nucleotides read TGTGCCAGCACCCACAGCGCGAACACCGGGGAGCTGTTTTTT. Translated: CASTHSANTGELFF.

For the CDR3, the DNA is TGTGCCAGCAGTCCTAGCGGGAGTTTCGTCGGGGAGCTGTTTTTT. Its translation: CASSPSGSFVGELFF. The rearrangement links TRBV27 to TRBJ2-2, with 10 bases matching TRBD2. CDR1 is MNHEY and CDR2 is SMNVEV in the germline V gene (reference sequence). V shed 5 bases and J 7 bases; nucleotides not matched to a gene: 7. This CDR3 has 15 amino acids.

The CDR3 coding sequence is TGTGCCAGCCTTTGGGACAGGGGGACAGATACGCAGTATTTT. This translates into CASLWDRGTDTQYF. The chain employs TRBV6-6 and TRBJ2-3, with 11 positions matching TRBD1. Germline V gives CDR1 MNHNY, CDR2 SVGAGI (reference sequence). This CDR3 has 14 residues. J gave up 3 bases and V 8 bases, and 4 bases lay outside the gene matches.

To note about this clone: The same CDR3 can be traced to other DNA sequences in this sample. CDR3 DNA: TGTGCCTGGAGTCGAGGAGGCTCCTACAATGAGCAGTTCTTC. Its translation is CAWSRGGSYNEQFF. The gene calls are TRBV30 and TRBJ2-1; D possibly corresponds to TRBD2 (5 bases). Germline CDR1 reads GTSNPN; CDR2 reads SVGIG (reference sequence). There are 14 residues in the CDR3. Trimming cost V 2 bases and J 0 bases, with 8 bases left between them.

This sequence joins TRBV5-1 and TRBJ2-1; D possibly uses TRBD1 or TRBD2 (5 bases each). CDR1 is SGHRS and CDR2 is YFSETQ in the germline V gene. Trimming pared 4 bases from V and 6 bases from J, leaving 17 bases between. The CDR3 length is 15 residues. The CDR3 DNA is TGCGCCAGCAGCGCCGACGGGACCCTGGGCAATGAGCAGTTCTTC. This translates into CASSADGTLGNEQFF. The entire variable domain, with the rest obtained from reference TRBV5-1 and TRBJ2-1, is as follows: KAGVTQTPRYLIKTRGQQVTLSCSPISGHRSVSWYQQTPGQGLQFLFEYFSETQRNKGNFPGRFSGRQFSNSRSEMNVSTLELGDSALYLCASSADGTLGNEQFFGPGTRLTVL.

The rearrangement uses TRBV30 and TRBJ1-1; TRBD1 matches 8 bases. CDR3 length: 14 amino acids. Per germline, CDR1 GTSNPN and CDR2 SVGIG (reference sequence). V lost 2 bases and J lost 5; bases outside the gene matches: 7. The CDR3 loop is CAWSPQGQATEAFF. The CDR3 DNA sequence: TGTGCCTGGAGTCCGCAGGGACAGGCAACTGAAGCTTTCTTT.

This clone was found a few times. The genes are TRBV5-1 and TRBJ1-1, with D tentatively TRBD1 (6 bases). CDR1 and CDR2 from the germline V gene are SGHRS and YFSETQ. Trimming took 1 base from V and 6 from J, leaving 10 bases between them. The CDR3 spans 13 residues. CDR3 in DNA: TGCGCCAGCAGCTTGAATGGGGGCCCTGAAGCTTTCTTT. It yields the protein CASSLNGGPEAFF.

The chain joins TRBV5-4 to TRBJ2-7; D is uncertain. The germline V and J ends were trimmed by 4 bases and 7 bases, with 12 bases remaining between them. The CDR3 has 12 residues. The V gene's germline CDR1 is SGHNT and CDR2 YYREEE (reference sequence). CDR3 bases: TGTGCCAGCAGCCGATTTGGAGCGGAGCAGTACTTC. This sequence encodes CASSRFGAEQYF.

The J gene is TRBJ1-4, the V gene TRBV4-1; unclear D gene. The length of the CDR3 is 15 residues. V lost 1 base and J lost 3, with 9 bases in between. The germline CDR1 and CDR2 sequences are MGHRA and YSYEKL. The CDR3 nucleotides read TGCGCCAGCAGCCAAGTAACGGGTTCTAATGAAAAACTGTTTTTT. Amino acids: CASSQVTGSNEKLFF.

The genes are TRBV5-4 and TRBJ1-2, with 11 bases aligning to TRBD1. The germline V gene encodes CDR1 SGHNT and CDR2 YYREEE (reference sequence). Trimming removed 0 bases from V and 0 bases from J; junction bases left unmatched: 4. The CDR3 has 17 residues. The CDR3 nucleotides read TGTGCCAGCAGCTTGGGGACAGGGGGCTTCACTAACTATGGCTACACCTTC. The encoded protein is CASSLGTGGFTNYGYTF. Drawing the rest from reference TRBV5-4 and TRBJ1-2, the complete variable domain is ETGVTQSPTHLIKTRGQQVTLRCSSQSGHNTVSWYQQALGQGPQFIFQYYREEENGRGNFPPRFSGLQFPNYSSELNVNALELDDSALYLCASSLGTGGFTNYGYTFGSGTRLTVV.

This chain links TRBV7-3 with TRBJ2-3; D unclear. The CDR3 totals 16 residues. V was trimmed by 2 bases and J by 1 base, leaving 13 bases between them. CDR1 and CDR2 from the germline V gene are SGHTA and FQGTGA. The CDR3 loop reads CASSLDLGLGTDTQYF. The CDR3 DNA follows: TGTGCCAGCAGCTTAGACCTCGGGTTAGGCACAGATACGCAGTATTTT. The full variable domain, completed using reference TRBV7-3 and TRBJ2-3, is GAGVSQTPSNKVTEKGKYVELRCDPISGHTALYWYRQSLGQGPEFLIYFQGTGAADDSGLPNDRFFAVRPEGSVSTLKIQRTERGDSAVYLCASSLDLGLGTDTQYFGPGTRLTVL.

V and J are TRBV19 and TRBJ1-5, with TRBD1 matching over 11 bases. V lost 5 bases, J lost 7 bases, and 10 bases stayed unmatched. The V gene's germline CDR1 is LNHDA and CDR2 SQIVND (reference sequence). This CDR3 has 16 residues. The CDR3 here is CASSAPDRGLGQPQHF. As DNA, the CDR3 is TGTGCCAGTAGTGCCCCGGACAGGGGGCTTGGGCAGCCCCAGCATTTT. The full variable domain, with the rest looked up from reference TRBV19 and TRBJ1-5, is DGGITQSPKYLFRKEGQNVTLSCEQNLNHDAMYWYRQDPGQGLRLIYYSQIVNDFQKGDIAEGYSVSREKKESFPLTVTSAQKNPTAFYLCASSAPDRGLGQPQHFGDGTRLSIL.

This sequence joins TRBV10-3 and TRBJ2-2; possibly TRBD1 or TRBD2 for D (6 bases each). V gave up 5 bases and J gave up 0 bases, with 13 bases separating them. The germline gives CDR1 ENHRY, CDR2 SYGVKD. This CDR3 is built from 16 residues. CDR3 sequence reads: CAISIGGPANTGELFF. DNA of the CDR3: TGTGCCATCAGTATCGGGGGCCCCGCGAACACCGGGGAGCTGTTTTTT.

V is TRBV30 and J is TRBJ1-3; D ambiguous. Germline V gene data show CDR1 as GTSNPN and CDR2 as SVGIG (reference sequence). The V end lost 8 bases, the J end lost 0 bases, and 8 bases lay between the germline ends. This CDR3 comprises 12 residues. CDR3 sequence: CARLGSGNTIYF. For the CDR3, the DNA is TGTGCCCGATTAGGCTCTGGAAACACCATATATTTT.

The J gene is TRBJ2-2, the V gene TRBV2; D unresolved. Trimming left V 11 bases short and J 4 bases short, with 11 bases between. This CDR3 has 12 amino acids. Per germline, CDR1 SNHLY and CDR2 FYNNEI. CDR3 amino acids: CASKWVTGELFF. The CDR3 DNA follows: TGTGCCTCCAAGTGGGTCACCGGGGAGCTGTTTTTT.

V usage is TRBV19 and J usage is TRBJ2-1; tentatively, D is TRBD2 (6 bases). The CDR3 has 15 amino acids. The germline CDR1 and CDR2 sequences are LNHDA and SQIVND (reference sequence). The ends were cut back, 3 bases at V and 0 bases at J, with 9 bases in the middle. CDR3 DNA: TGTGCCAGTAGTATGGGGGGTGGCTCCTACAATGAGCAGTTCTTC. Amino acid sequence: CASSMGGGSYNEQFF.

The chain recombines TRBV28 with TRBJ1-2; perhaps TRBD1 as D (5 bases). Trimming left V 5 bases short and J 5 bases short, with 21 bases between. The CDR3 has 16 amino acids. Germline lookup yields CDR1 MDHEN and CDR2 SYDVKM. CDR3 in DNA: TGTGCCAGCAGTGCCCCCGGGACGCCAAATTCGTATGGCTACACCTTC. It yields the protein CASSAPGTPNSYGYTF.

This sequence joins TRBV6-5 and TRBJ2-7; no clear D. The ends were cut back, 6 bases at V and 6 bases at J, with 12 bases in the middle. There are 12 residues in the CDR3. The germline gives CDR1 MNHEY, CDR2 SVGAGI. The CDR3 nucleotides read TGTGCCAGCAGCCGCGGACGGGCCGAGCAGTACTTC. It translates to CASSRGRAEQYF.

For the CDR3, the DNA is TGTGCCAGCAGCCCGACAGGGAACTATGGCTACACCTTC. Its translation: CASSPTGNYGYTF. The V and J genes are TRBV7-8 and TRBJ1-2; 7 bases map to TRBD1. Germline loops: CDR1 SGHVS, CDR2 FQNEAQ. This CDR3 has 13 residues. Trimming removed 5 bases from V and 2 bases from J; junction bases left unmatched: 2.

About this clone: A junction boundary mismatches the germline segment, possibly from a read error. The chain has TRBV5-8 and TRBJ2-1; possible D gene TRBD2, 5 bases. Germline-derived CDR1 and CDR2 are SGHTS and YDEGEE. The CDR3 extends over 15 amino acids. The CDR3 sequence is CASSLGRRMGNGQFF. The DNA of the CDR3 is TGTGCCAGCAGCTTGGGACGGAGGATGGGAAATGGGCAGTTCTTC.

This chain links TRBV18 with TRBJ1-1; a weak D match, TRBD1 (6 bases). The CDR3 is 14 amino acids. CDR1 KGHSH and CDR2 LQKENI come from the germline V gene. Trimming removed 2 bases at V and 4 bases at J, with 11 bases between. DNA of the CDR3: TGTGCCAGCTCACCAAAGCCACAGGGCACTGAAGCTTTCTTT. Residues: CASSPKPQGTEAFF.

The chain's CDR3 is CASTSTGASGNTIYF. Here the CDR3 DNA reads TGTGCCAGCACCTCGACCGGCGCATCTGGAAACACCATATATTTT. V gene TRBV28 combines with J gene TRBJ1-3; D unclear. This CDR3 is built from 15 residues. Germline V gene lookup returns CDR1 MDHEN and CDR2 SYDVKM. Deletions cut 7 bases from V and 1 base from J, with 14 bases between.

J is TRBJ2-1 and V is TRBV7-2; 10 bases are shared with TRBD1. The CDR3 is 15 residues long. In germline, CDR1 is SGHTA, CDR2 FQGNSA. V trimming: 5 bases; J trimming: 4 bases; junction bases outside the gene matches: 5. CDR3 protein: CASSKGQGKYNEQFF. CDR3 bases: TGTGCCAGCAGCAAGGGACAGGGGAAGTACAATGAGCAGTTCTTC.

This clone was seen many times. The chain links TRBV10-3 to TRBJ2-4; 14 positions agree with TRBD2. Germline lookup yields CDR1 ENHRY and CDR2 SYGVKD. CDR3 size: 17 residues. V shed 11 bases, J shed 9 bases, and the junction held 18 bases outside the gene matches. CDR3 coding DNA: TGTGCCCCCCGAAGGACTAGCGGGGGGCTGAACGGTCCCATTCAGTACTTC. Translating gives CAPRRTSGGLNGPIQYF.

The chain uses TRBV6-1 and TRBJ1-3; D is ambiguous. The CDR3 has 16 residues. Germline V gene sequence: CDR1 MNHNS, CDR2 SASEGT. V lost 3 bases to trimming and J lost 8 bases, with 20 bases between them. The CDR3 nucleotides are TGTGCCAGCAGTGAGGTCAGGCCGCTCTCTGGGGACACCATATATTTT. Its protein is CASSEVRPLSGDTIYF.

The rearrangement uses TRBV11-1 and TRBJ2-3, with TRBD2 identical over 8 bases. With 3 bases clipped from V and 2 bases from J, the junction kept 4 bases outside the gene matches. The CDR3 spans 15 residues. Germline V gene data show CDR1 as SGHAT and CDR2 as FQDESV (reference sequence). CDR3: CASSFQRGFTDTQYF. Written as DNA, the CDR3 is TGTGCCAGCAGCTTTCAGCGGGGGTTCACAGATACGCAGTATTTT.

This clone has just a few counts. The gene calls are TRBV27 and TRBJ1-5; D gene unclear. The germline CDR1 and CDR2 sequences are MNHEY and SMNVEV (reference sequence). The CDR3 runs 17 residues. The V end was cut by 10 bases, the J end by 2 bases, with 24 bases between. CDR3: CATRSHRGIVGNQPQHF. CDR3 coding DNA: TGTGCCACCCGATCCCACCGCGGGATCGTAGGCAATCAGCCCCAGCATTTT.